The 3 T cell receptor beta chains in this list originate from one sample, sequenced in a study of T-cell memory formation after mild COVID-19. MiXCR, run by TCRdb on the 5' RACE reads, gives a single entry per CDR3 protein. The data contain more than 450,000 distinct CDR3 sequences, roughly 18% of them singletons. What was sequenced was PBMCs or a T cell subset sorted from them (not recorded which). The receptors derive from an adult woman who had mild COVID-19 (a few samples of this study predate the infection). Cell type and time point are not known.

J is TRBJ2-1 and V is TRBV10-3, with 7 bases aligning to TRBD2. This CDR3 is 13 amino acids long. J was trimmed by 9 bases and V by 8 bases; bases with no gene match: 10. Germline-derived CDR1 and CDR2 are ENHRY and SYGVKD. The CDR3 nucleotides read TGTGCCATCGAAATTCGCGGGAGCGGTGAGCAGTTCTTC. Amino acid sequence: CAIEIRGSGEQFF.

The rearrangement uses TRBV4-1 and TRBJ2-3; 10 bases map to TRBD2. The germline CDR1 and CDR2 sequences are MGHRA and YSYEKL. J gave up 2 bases and V 7 bases, and 15 bases lay outside the gene matches. The CDR3 totals 18 residues. The CDR3 sequence: CASTPRGLAGENTDTQYF. The DNA of the CDR3 is TGCGCCAGCACCCCCAGGGGGCTAGCGGGGGAGAACACAGATACGCAGTATTTT.

The chain has TRBV24-1 and TRBJ2-3, with D possibly called TRBD1 or TRBD2 (5 bases each). Germline CDR1 and CDR2: KGHDR and SFDVKD. CDR3 length equals 16 residues. V was shortened by 4 bases and J by 2 bases, with 15 bases between the two germline ends. Here the CDR3 reads CATSETRGLTTDTQYF. The CDR3 nucleotides read TGTGCCACCAGTGAAACGAGGGGCCTAACCACAGATACGCAGTATTTT.